The 9 T cell receptor beta chains given below trace back to one sample, sequenced in a study of blood T cell repertoires in COVID-19. TCRdb's table, derived via immunoSEQ multiplex PCR, lists solely in-frame clones and lacks some. The sample shows some 80,000 clones, 82% of them seen only once. Source material: peripheral blood. These receptor sequences come from a human donor in a cohort sampled during active COVID-19.

This chain uses TRBV7-8 with TRBJ2-3, with 13 nucleotides matching TRBD2. The CDR3 sequence is 19 residues long. Germline lookup yields CDR1 SGHVS and CDR2 FQNEAQ. V shed 1 base and J 10 bases; nucleotides not matched to a gene: 17. This CDR3 reads CASSLVSTTSGGGRGAQYF. In DNA form, the CDR3 reads TGTGCCAGCAGCTTAGTGTCTACTACTAGCGGGGGGGGTCGAGGTGCGCAGTATTTT.

The V call is TRBV19, the J call TRBJ1-1; a weak D match, TRBD1 (5 bases). The germline gives CDR1 LNHDA, CDR2 SQIVND (reference sequence). Trimming left V 3 bases short and J 3 bases short, with 8 bases between. The CDR3 is 13 amino acids. The CDR3 protein is CASSIDRDTEAFF. The CDR3 DNA reads TGTGCCAGTAGTATTGACAGAGACACTGAAGCTTTCTTT.

V is TRBV11-2 and J is TRBJ2-1; 10 nucleotides match TRBD2. The CDR3 has 15 residues. Germline V CDR1 and CDR2: SGHAT, FQNNGV. V shed 5 bases, J shed 8 bases, and the junction held 9 bases outside the gene matches. CDR3 sequence (DNA): TGTGCCAGCAGCCAGAGCGGGGGGGGGTACTATGAGCAGTTCTTC. This codes for CASSQSGGGYYEQFF.

There are a few counts of this clone. V usage is TRBV7-2 and J usage is TRBJ2-7; D may be TRBD2 (6 bases). This CDR3 has 15 residues. The V gene lost 0 bases and the J gene lost 4 bases, with 13 bases spanning the gap. The V gene's germline CDR1 is SGHTA and CDR2 FQGNSA. The CDR3 loop reads CASSLARGTLYEQYF. CDR3 DNA sequence: TGTGCCAGCAGCTTAGCGCGCGGGACCCTATACGAGCAGTACTTC.

This chain uses TRBV19 with TRBJ2-7, with D perhaps TRBD2 (7 bases). Germline V gene lookup returns CDR1 LNHDA and CDR2 SQIVND (reference sequence). The CDR3 spans 14 residues. Trimming shortened V by 9 bases and J by 5 bases, and 20 bases separated the two germline ends. The CDR3 here is CASPLKQGGNEQYF. CDR3 DNA sequence: TGTGCCAGCCCCCTTAAACAGGGAGGGAACGAGCAGTACTTC.

V usage is TRBV19 and J usage is TRBJ2-6, with 10 bases lining up with TRBD1. CDR1 is LNHDA and CDR2 is SQIVND in the germline V gene (reference sequence). The CDR3 has 17 amino acids. With 4 bases clipped from V and 2 bases from J, the junction kept 5 bases outside the gene matches. The CDR3, as DNA: TGTGCCAGTAGTACTACCGGGACAGGGGCTGGGGCCAACGTCCTGACTTTC. Protein product: CASSTTGTGAGANVLTF. Looking up the rest from reference TRBV19 and TRBJ2-6 gives the full variable domain: DGGITQSPKYLFRKEGQNVTLSCEQNLNHDAMYWYRQDPGQGLRLIYYSQIVNDFQKGDIAEGYSVSREKKESFPLTVTSAQKNPTAFYLCASSTTGTGAGANVLTFGAGSRLTVL.

The rearrangement joins TRBV7-9 to TRBJ1-1, with TRBD1 matching over 7 bases. V shed 4 bases and J 7 bases; nucleotides not matched to a gene: 6. The V gene's germline CDR1 is SEHNR and CDR2 FQNEAQ (reference sequence). The CDR3 runs to 13 residues. CDR3 in amino acids: CASSSSRTGEAFF. The CDR3 DNA reads TGTGCCAGCAGCTCGAGCAGGACAGGTGAAGCTTTCTTT.

V is TRBV3-1 (or the pseudogene TRBV3-2) and J is TRBJ2-1; TRBD2 is a possible D gene (6 bases). Trimming cost V 2 bases and J 0 bases, with 14 bases left between them. The germline CDR1 and CDR2 sequences are LGHDT and YNNKEL (reference sequence). The CDR3 extends over 17 amino acids. CDR3 protein: CASSQPRGGSSYNEQFF. The CDR3 DNA follows: TGTGCCAGCAGCCAACCCCGTGGGGGGAGCTCCTACAATGAGCAGTTCTTC.

V gene TRBV2 combines with J gene TRBJ2-7, with 8 bases that match TRBD1. Germline loops: CDR1 SNHLY, CDR2 FYNNEI. There are 16 residues in the CDR3. V gave up 8 bases and J gave up 4 bases; unmatched junction bases: 16. The CDR3 sequence is CASQAGTGVFGYEQYF. The CDR3 DNA is TGTGCCAGCCAGGCTGGGACAGGCGTTTTCGGTTACGAGCAGTACTTC.